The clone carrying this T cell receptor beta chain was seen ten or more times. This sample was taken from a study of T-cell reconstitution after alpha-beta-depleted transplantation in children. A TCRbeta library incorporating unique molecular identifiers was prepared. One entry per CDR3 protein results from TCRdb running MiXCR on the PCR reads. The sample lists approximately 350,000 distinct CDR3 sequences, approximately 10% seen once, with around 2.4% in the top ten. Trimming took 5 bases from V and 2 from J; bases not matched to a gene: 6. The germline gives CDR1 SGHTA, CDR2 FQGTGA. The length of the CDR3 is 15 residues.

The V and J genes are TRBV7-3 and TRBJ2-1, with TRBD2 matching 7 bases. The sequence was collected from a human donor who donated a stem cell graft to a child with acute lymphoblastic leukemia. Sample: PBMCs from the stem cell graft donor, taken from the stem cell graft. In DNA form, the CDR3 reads TGTGCCAGCAGCCAAGCTAGCGGCGCCTACAATGAGCAGTTCTTC. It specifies CASSQASGAYNEQFF. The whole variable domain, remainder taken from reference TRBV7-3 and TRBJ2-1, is GAGVSQTPSNKVTEKGKYVELRCDPISGHTALYWYRQSLGQGPEFLIYFQGTGAADDSGLPNDRFFAVRPEGSVSTLKIQRTERGDSAVYLCASSQASGAYNEQFFGPGTRLTVL.